Listed here is a single TCR beta chain. This clonotype was detected many times. Which antigen it targets is not known. The sample holds no much larger clone one base away, and base qualities are not on file. CDR1 and CDR2 were assigned from the germline V gene (reference sequence) as MNHEY and SMNVEV. The CDR3, cysteine through phenylalanine, is 14 amino acids long. This entry keeps only the CDR3 DNA: 42 bases, framed from base 1. Trimming accounts for 1 base at V and 4 bases at J, while the number of junction bases matched to no gene is 3. Graves' hyperthyroidism was defined as stable when no progression to ophthalmopathy occurred over 18 months of follow-up. Hyperthyroidism patients were newly diagnosed, with disease duration under 2 months, and aged 18 to 65 years. Any patient with an uncontrolled infection, another autoimmune disease, pregnancy or lactation was excluded. Diagnoses relied on clinical symptoms, serum thyroxine and TRAb, thyroid ultrasound and orbital computed tomography. PBMCs were separated from approximately 10 ml of fresh peripheral blood using Ficoll-Paque density gradient centrifugation. Total RNA was extracted with Trizol reagent, and quality was checked on an Agilent 2100 Bioanalyzer.

This record comes from a study of T cells in Graves' hyperthyroidism and ophthalmopathy (dated 2019 in TCRdb). About the full investigation: Peripheral blood samples were taken at initial diagnosis, before any treatment was given. The 100 discovery patients were randomly divided into training and test sets at a 7:3 ratio. A discovery cohort of fewer than 110 patients, about 40 with Graves' ophthalmopathy and 57 with stable Graves' hyperthyroidism, was used to find distinguishing TCR V-J signatures. Once sampling was done, hyperthyroidism patients were given methimazole at a starting dose of 30 mg daily, whereas ophthalmopathy patients were given high-dose intravenous methylprednisolone. Prospective prediction of ophthalmopathy was tested in an independent validation cohort of 18 to 20 hyperthyroidism patients and 17 patients who later progressed to ophthalmopathy. In several Graves' hyperthyroidism patients, the study also compared T-cell repertoires from thyroid tissue with T-cell repertoires from blood. The paper reports TCR Vbeta CDR3 sequencing of about 140 peripheral blood samples: 43 ophthalmopathy, under 85 hyperthyroidism and roughly 17 progressor patients. Points the paper makes about the study in general: No statistical method was used to fix the sample size in advance, and group allocation was not hidden from the investigators. In validation, the model predicted progression to ophthalmopathy a median of roughly 6.2 months before onset, with roughly 70% sensitivity and roughly 72% specificity. A model built on a 13 V-J signature distinguished ophthalmopathy from stable hyperthyroidism, reaching about 88% sensitivity and 81.08% specificity in cross-validation and 80%/75% in testing. Most expanded thyroid clonotypes (frequency above 0.001) were also found in blood, which suggests that blood repertoires may mirror thyroid immune responses.

The TCR beta CDR3 regions were amplified from the RNA transcripts. For the first round of RT-PCR on the TCR CDR3, the HTBI primer set was used together with the Qiagen OneStep RT-PCR kit. The libraries were constructed in a second round of multiplex PCR and then size-selected and purified. The libraries were sequenced on an Illumina HiSeq2000 using paired-end 100 bp reads. The source study handled its data this way. Raw data were processed with SOAPnuke, discarding reads with adapters, uncalled bases, mean Phred below 15, or no exact constant-primer or identifier match. High-quality paired reads were merged using COPE v1.2.5, and each unique nucleotide sequence was defined as a clonotype. MiTCR v1.1 was used to align clonotypes to the IMGT TRBV, TRBD and TRBJ reference segments. The analysis was restricted to V-J combinations with a frequency above 0.0001, which together covered roughly 99% of the repertoires. The TCS score was defined as the ratio of F50 (clonal expansion) to E x V (chaos), calculated using BLOSUM62-based TCRdist between CDR3 peptides within each V-J. Welch's t-statistics and random forest reduced roughly 500 V-J features to roughly 13, which were used in a naive Bayes classifier (R e1071). Using fastp trimming at Q25 and MiXCR clonotype assembly, TCRdb reanalyzed the public sequencing data and kept in-frame beta chains. Each entry is one CDR3 protein sequence, shown with its most common DNA and genes. The V and J calls and clone size come from TCRdb's table, not from the authors' own analysis. The sample table records a few hundred thousand distinct CDR3 sequences; about a fifth of these occur just once. Around 27% of the sample lies in the top ten.

The chain links TRBV27 with TRBJ2-7; the junction holds 8 bases that match TRBD1. The specimen sequenced was blood. The sequence derives from a man between 18 and 29 years old with Graves' hyperthyroidism. In nucleotides, the sequence is TGTGCCAGCAGTTTATTTGGACAGGGTTACGAGCAGTACTTC. It codes for CASSLFGQGYEQYF.